Presented here are 23 T cell receptor beta chains from one specimen sequenced in a study of T cells in Graves' hyperthyroidism and ophthalmopathy. RNA transcripts gave rise to amplified TCR beta CDR3 regions. A set of HTBI primers served as the primers for a first-round RT-PCR of the TCR CDR3. One entry per CDR3 protein results from TCRdb running MiXCR on the multiplex PCR reads. The repertoire holds about 640,000 distinct CDR3 sequences, 20% seen once, with under 35% in the top ten. The sample comprised blood. All receptors derive from a man between 25 and 39 years old with Graves' ophthalmopathy.

The rearrangement uses TRBV5-5 and TRBJ1-5, with a possible D match to TRBD1 (5 bases). CDR1 and CDR2 (germline): SGHKS, YYEKEE (reference sequence). The CDR3 contains 15 residues. The V end lost 0 bases, the J end lost 7 bases, and 14 bases lay between the germline ends. The CDR3 region has the DNA TGTGCCAGCAGCTTGGTGGGAGAGGGGCACCAGCCCCAGCATTTT. Translated: CASSLVGEGHQPQHF.

This clonotype was detected a few times. The V and J genes are TRBV7-9 and TRBJ2-3; the match to TRBD1 covers 10 bases. V dropped 4 bases and J dropped 2; count of bases not matched to a gene: 6. The CDR3 totals 16 residues. CDR1 and CDR2 from the germline V gene are SEHNR and FQNEAQ (reference sequence). DNA for the CDR3: TGTGCCAGCAGCTCGTGGACAGGGGGGATCACAGATACGCAGTATTTT. Protein sequence: CASSSWTGGITDTQYF. Complete variable domain (other parts from reference TRBV7-9 and TRBJ2-3): DTGVSQNPRHKITKRGQNVTFRCDPISEHNRLYWYRQTLGQGPEFLTYFQNEAQLEKSRLLSDRFSAERPKGSFSTLEIQRTEQGDSAMYLCASSSWTGGITDTQYFGPGTRLTVL.

This clonotype came up many times. The rearrangement joins TRBV28 to TRBJ1-5; unclear D gene. CDR1 and CDR2 from the germline V gene are MDHEN and SYDVKM. This CDR3 is built from 15 residues. Trimming left V 2 bases short and J 6 bases short, with 14 bases between. CDR3 nucleotides: TGTGCCAGCAGTTTACCCCTTCCGGGGATTCAGCCCCAGCATTTT. It codes for CASSLPLPGIQPQHF.

The rearrangement uses TRBV11-2 and TRBJ1-3; 8 bases agree with TRBD1. The length of the CDR3 is 18 residues. Per germline, CDR1 SGHAT and CDR2 FQNNGV. Unmatched junction bases numbered 14, after V lost 7 bases and J lost 0 bases. The CDR3, as DNA: TGTGCCAGCACCCTCAGGGGCGACAGGGGATTCTCTGGAAACACCATATATTTT. Translation gives CASTLRGDRGFSGNTIYF. Full variable domain (missing parts from reference TRBV11-2 and TRBJ1-3): EAGVAQSPRYKIIEKRQSVAFWCNPISGHATLYWYQQILGQGPKLLIQFQNNGVVDDSQLPKDRFSAERLKGVDSTLKIQPAKLEDSAVYLCASTLRGDRGFSGNTIYFGEGSWLTVV.

The gene calls are TRBV6-1 and TRBJ2-7; D possibly corresponds to TRBD2 (5 bases). V lost 6 bases, J lost 2 bases, and 17 bases lay in between. The CDR3 covers 15 residues. The germline CDR1 and CDR2 sequences are MNHNS and SASEGT. The CDR3 DNA sequence: TGTGCCAGCAGCCTGCCTAGCCCCACCGCCTACGAGCAGTACTTC. Its protein is CASSLPSPTAYEQYF.

This clonotype was seen many times. The chain links TRBV2 to TRBJ2-7; TRBD1 matches at 9 bases. Unmatched junction bases numbered 8, after V lost 6 bases and J lost 5 bases. Germline V gene lookup returns CDR1 SNHLY and CDR2 FYNNEI. This CDR3 region has 14 residues. CDR3 region: CASRGTGSLNEQYF. CDR3 DNA: TGTGCCAGCAGGGGGACAGGGTCTCTCAACGAGCAGTACTTC.

The chain employs TRBV6-1 and TRBJ2-2; D is tentatively TRBD1 or TRBD2 (5 bases each). Trimming shortened V by 6 bases and J by 8 bases, and 19 bases separated the two germline ends. From germline, CDR1 is MNHNS and CDR2 SASEGT. CDR3 length equals 15 residues. The CDR3 region is CASSRDPASGGELFF. The CDR3 DNA reads TGTGCCAGCAGCCGGGACCCAGCCTCGGGTGGGGAGCTGTTTTTT.

This clonotype has just a few counts. The chain employs TRBV19 and TRBJ2-1; 15 bases line up with TRBD2. CDR3 size: 19 residues. Looked up from germline, CDR1 is LNHDA and CDR2 is SQIVND (reference sequence). V lost 4 bases, J lost 9 bases, and 16 bases stayed unmatched. The CDR3 spells CASSNFGTGGLAGGREQFF. CDR3 DNA: TGTGCCAGTAGTAATTTTGGGACAGGAGGACTAGCGGGAGGGCGTGAGCAGTTCTTC.

This clonotype was counted ten times or more. The chain combines TRBV11-2 with TRBJ2-5; no firm D call. The CDR3 runs 14 residues. V shed 1 base and J shed 0 bases, with 6 bases lying between them. From germline, CDR1 is SGHAT and CDR2 FQNNGV. Written as DNA, the CDR3 is TGTGCCAGCAGCTTAGGCCGAGACCAAGAGACCCAGTACTTC. Encoded protein: CASSLGRDQETQYF.

The rearrangement joins TRBV13 to TRBJ2-5, with D possibly TRBD1 on 8 matching bases. CDR3 length: 15 residues. With 7 bases removed from V and 2 bases from J, the gap between germline ends came to 17 bases. Germline-derived CDR1 and CDR2 are PRHDT and FYEKMQ (reference sequence). The CDR3 nucleotides are TGTGCCAGCAACAGGGGGGAAGCGGGGCAAGAGACCCAGTACTTC. It encodes CASNRGEAGQETQYF.

The chain uses TRBV6-1 and TRBJ2-7; maybe TRBD1 (5 bases). The V end lost 6 bases, the J end lost 4 bases, and 22 bases lay between the germline ends. CDR1 MNHNS and CDR2 SASEGT come from the germline V gene. The CDR3 has 16 residues. This chain's CDR3 is CASRRAAGGALYEQYF. The CDR3 DNA sequence: TGTGCCAGCAGACGGGCGGCAGGTGGGGCCCTGTACGAGCAGTACTTC.

This clonotype was counted at least ten times. The CDR3 coding sequence is TGTGCCAGCAGCCGCCGTCGTGACATGAACACTGAAGCTTTCTTT. It specifies CASSRRRDMNTEAFF. V and J are TRBV28 and TRBJ1-1; D unclear. The length of the CDR3 is 15 residues. Between the trimmed V and J ends, which lost 6 bases and 0 bases, there was a span of 14 bases. CDR1 and CDR2 from the germline V gene are MDHEN and SYDVKM.

The gene calls are TRBV20-1 and TRBJ1-2, with D hard to call. Trimming shortened V by 0 bases and J by 7 bases, and 21 bases separated the two germline ends. CDR3 length: 16 residues. CDR1 and CDR2 from the germline V gene are DFQATT and SNEGSKA (reference sequence). The CDR3 nucleotides are TGCAGTGCTAGAGACTGGGCCATAGGGATTCTTGGTGGCTACACCTTC. Translation: CSARDWAIGILGGYTF.

This clonotype occurred a few times. The rearrangement links TRBV12-3 or TRBV12-4 to TRBJ2-3; D ambiguous. CDR3 length: 14 residues. V was trimmed by 5 bases and J by 4 bases, leaving 13 bases between them. The CDR3 reads CASSPDGRADTQYF. CDR3 nucleotides: TGTGCCAGCAGTCCAGATGGACGGGCAGATACGCAGTATTTT.

This clonotype appeared a few times. The chain recombines TRBV11-2 with TRBJ1-2; D unclear. Germline CDR1 is SGHAT and CDR2 is FQNNGV. The CDR3 has 14 residues. V was pared by 5 bases and J by 3 bases, with 13 bases between. CDR3 amino acids: CASSPLVLHYGYTF. The CDR3 region has the DNA TGTGCCAGCAGCCCACTGGTCTTGCACTATGGCTACACCTTC.

As to this clonotype: A single base separates this from a much larger clone, so it may be a read error. The chain combines TRBV5-1 with TRBJ1-2, with D possibly TRBD1 on 6 matching bases. The length of the CDR3 is 15 residues. V lost 3 bases and J 2 bases, leaving 14 bases between the germline ends. Germline V lookup: CDR1 SGHRS, CDR2 YFSETQ. DNA of the CDR3: TGCGCCAGCAGCTCGTCCGAGACAGGAAACTATGGCTACACCTTC. It specifies CASSSSETGNYGYTF.

The rearrangement links TRBV19 to TRBJ2-1; D is possibly TRBD2 (6 bases). CDR3 length equals 14 residues. V lost 7 bases and J lost 5, with 15 bases in between. CDR1 LNHDA and CDR2 SQIVND come from the germline V gene (reference sequence). Written as DNA, the CDR3 is TGTGCCAGTAAGTGGGTAGCGGCTGACAATGAGCAGTTCTTC. Its protein product is CASKWVAADNEQFF.

This clonotype showed up many times. The V and J genes are TRBV5-1 and TRBJ2-1, with 7 bases that match TRBD2. CDR1 and CDR2 (germline): SGHRS, YFSETQ. The CDR3 consists of 14 residues. J lost 5 bases, V lost 5 bases, and 7 bases had no gene match. CDR3 in amino acids: CASSLTAGNNEQFF. As DNA, the CDR3 is TGCGCCAGCAGTCTTACAGCGGGAAACAATGAGCAGTTCTTC.

This clonotype was found many times. The chain joins TRBV11-1 to TRBJ2-7; tentative D call: TRBD2 (6 bases). The CDR3 is 17 amino acids. V lost 4 bases to trimming and J lost 0 bases, with 19 bases between them. Germline CDR1 is SGHAT and CDR2 is FQDESV (reference sequence). DNA of the CDR3: TGTGCCAGCAGCTCCAAGCCAGCGGGCTCCTCCTCCTACGAGCAGTACTTC. Amino acid sequence: CASSSKPAGSSSYEQYF.

This clonotype was seen at least ten times. Relative to the germline gene, one junction end is altered; a read error may explain this. The chain carries TRBV5-1 and TRBJ2-5; 9 bases agree with TRBD1. The germline V gene encodes CDR1 SGHRS and CDR2 YFSETQ. This CDR3 has 14 residues. The DNA for the CDR3 is TGTGCCAGCAGCCGGGACAGGGCTCAAGAGACCCAGTACTTC. Its translation: CASSRDRAQETQYF.

There are many counts of this clonotype. This sequence joins TRBV10-3 and TRBJ2-5; D is possibly TRBD2 (5 bases). With 4 bases removed from V and 3 bases from J, the gap between germline ends came to 6 bases. The CDR3 runs to 12 residues. CDR1 ENHRY and CDR2 SYGVKD come from the germline V gene. CDR3 bases: TGTGCCATCAGTGCGAGGGAAGAGACCCAGTACTTC. This translates into CAISAREETQYF.

V and J are TRBV5-1 and TRBJ2-1; 13 bases match TRBD2. The CDR3 is made up of 13 amino acids. V lost 3 bases, J lost 13 bases, and 4 bases stayed unmatched. Looked up from germline, CDR1 is SGHRS and CDR2 is YFSETQ. The CDR3 loop is CASSSGLAGTQFF. CDR3 coding DNA: TGCGCCAGCAGCTCGGGACTAGCGGGAACCCAGTTCTTC.

This clonotype was picked up one time. The J gene is TRBJ2-7, the V gene TRBV24-1; 10 bases agree with TRBD1. The trim removed 8 bases at V and 9 bases at J, leaving 9 bases unmatched. This CDR3 has 13 residues. Germline V CDR1 and CDR2: KGHDR, SFDVKD. This CDR3 reads CATKAGDRGPQYF. In DNA form, the CDR3 reads TGTGCCACCAAGGCTGGGGACAGGGGTCCGCAGTACTTC.